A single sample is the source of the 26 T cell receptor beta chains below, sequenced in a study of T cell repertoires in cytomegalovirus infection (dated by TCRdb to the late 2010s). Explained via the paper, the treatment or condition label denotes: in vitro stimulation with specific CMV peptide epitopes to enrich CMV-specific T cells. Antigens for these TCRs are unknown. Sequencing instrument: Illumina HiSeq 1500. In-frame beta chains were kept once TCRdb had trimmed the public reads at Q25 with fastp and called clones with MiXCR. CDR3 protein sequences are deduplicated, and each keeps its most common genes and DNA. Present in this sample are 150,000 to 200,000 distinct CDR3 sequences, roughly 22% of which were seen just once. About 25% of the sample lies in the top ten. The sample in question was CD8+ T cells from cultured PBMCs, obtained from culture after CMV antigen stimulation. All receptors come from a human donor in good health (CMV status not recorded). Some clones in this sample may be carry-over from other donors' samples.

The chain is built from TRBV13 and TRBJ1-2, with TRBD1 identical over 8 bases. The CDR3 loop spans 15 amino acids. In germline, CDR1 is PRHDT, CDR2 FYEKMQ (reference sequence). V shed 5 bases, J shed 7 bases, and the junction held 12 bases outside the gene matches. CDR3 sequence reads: CASSGTEDRAVGYTF. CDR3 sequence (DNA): TGTGCCAGCAGCGGTACTGAGGACAGGGCAGTTGGCTACACCTTC.

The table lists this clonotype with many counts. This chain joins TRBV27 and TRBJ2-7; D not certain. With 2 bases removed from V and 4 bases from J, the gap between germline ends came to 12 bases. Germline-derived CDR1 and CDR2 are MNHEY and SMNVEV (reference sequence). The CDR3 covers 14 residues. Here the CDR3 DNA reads TGTGCCAGCAGTTTACAGCTCGGCGGTTACGAGCAGTACTTC. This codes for CASSLQLGGYEQYF.

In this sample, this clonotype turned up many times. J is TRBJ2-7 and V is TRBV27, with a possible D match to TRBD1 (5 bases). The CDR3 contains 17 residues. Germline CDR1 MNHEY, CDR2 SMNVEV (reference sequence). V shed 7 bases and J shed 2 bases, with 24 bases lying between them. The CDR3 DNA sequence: TGTGCCAGCACCTCTCTACCTTTACAGGCTCCTACCTACGAGCAGTACTTC. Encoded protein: CASTSLPLQAPTYEQYF.

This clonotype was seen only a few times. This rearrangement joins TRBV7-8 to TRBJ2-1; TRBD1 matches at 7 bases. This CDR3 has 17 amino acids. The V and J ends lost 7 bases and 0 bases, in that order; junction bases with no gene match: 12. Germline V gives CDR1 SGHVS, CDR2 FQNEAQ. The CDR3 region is CASTLSTGVSSYNEQFF. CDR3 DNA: TGTGCCAGCACCCTGAGTACAGGGGTAAGCTCCTACAATGAGCAGTTCTTC.

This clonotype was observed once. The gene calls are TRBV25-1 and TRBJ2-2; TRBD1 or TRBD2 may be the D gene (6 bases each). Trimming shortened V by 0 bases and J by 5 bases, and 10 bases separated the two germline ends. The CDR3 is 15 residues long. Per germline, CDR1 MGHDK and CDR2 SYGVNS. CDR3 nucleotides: TGTGCCAGCAGTGAATATCAGGGGACTACCGGGGAGCTGTTTTTT. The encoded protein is CASSEYQGTTGELFF.

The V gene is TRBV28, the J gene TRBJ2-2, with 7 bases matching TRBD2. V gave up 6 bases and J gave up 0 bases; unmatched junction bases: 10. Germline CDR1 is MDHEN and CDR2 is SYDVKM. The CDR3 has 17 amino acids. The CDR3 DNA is TGTGCCAGCAGAATGATGCCTAGCGGTGCGAACACCGGGGAGCTGTTTTTT. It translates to CASRMMPSGANTGELFF.

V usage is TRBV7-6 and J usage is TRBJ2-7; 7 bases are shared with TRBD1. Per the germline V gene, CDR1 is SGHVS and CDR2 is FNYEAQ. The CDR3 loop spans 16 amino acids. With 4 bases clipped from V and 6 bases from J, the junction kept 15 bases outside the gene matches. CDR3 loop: CASSSVWDSLFGEQYF. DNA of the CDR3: TGTGCCAGCAGCTCGGTATGGGACAGTTTGTTTGGCGAGCAGTACTTC.

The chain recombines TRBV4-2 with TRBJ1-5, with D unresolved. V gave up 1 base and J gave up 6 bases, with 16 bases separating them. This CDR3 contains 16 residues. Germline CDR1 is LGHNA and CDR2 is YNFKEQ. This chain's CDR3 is CASSQGIEPTIQPQHF. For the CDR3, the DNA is TGTGCCAGCAGCCAAGGGATTGAGCCCACCATTCAGCCCCAGCATTTT.

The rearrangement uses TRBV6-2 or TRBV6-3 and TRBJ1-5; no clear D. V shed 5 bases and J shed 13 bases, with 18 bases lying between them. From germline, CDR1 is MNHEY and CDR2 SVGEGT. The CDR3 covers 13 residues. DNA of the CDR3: TGTGCCAGCAGTCAAGAACCCCTCGAGACTCAGCATTTT. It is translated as CASSQEPLETQHF.

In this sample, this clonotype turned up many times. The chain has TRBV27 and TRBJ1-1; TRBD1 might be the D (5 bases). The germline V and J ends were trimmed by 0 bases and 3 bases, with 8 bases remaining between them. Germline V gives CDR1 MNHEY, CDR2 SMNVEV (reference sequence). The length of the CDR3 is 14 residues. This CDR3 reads CASSLSGRYTEAFF. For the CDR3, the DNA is TGTGCCAGCAGTTTATCGGGACGGTACACTGAAGCTTTCTTT.

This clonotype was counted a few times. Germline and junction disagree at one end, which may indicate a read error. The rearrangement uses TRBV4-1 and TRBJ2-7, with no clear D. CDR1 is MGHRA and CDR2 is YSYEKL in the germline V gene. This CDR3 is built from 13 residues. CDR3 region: CASSQVRWEEQYF. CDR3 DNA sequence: TGTGCCAGCAGCCAAGTTAGGTGGGAAGAGCAGTACTTC.

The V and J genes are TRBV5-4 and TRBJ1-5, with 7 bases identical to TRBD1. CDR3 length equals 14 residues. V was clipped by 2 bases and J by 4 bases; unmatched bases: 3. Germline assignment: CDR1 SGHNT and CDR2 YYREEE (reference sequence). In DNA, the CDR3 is TGTGCCAGCAGCTTCCGGGACAGTAATCAGCCCCAGCATTTT. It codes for CASSFRDSNQPQHF.

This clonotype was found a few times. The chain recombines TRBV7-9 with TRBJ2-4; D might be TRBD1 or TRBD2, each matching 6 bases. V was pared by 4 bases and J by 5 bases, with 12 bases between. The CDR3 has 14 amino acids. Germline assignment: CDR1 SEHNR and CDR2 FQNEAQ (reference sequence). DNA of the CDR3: TGTGCCAGCAGCTCCGGACAGCGGGAAAACATTCAGTACTTC. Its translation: CASSSGQRENIQYF.

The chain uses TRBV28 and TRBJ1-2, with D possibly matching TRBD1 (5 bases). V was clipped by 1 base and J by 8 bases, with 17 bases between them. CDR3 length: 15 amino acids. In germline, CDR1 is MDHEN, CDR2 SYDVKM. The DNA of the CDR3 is TGTGCCAGCAGTTTATCAACATACATACGGGGGGGCTACACCTTC. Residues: CASSLSTYIRGGYTF.

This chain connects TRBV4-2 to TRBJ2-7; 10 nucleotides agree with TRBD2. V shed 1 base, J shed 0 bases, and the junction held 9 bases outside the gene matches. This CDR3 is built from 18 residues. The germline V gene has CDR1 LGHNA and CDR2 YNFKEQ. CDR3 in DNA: TGTGCCAGCAGCCAAGGTTTAGCGGGGGGCCTCTTCTCCTACGAGCAGTACTTC. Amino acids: CASSQGLAGGLFSYEQYF.

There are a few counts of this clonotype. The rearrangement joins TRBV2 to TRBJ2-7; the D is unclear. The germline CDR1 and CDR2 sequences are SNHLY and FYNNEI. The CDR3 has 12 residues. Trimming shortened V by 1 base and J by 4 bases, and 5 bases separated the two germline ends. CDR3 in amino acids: CASSEVWYEQYF. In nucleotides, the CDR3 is TGTGCCAGCAGTGAAGTTTGGTACGAGCAGTACTTC. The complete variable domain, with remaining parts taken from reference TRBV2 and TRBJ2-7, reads EPEVTQTPSHQVTQMGQEVILRCVPISNHLYFYWYRQILGQKVEFLVSFYNNEISEKSEIFDDQFSVERPDGSNFTLKIRSTKLEDSAMYFCASSEVWYEQYFGPGTRLTVT.

CDR3 residues: CASDRQGLNTEAFF. In DNA, the CDR3 is TGTGCTAGTGATCGACAGGGGCTGAACACTGAAGCTTTCTTT. The chain carries TRBV12-5 and TRBJ1-1; 8 positions match TRBD1. The CDR3 runs 14 residues. Germline trimming cut 7 bases from V and 0 bases from J; bases unmatched to any gene: 4. The germline gives CDR1 LGHNT, CDR2 FRNRAP.

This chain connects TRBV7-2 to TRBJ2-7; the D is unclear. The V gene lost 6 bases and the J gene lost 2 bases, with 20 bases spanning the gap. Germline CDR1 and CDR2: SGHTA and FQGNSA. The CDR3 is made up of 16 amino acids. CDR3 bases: TGTGCCAGCAGTTCCGAAAGAGCTAAAGATGCCTACGAGCAGTACTTC. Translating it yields CASSSERAKDAYEQYF.

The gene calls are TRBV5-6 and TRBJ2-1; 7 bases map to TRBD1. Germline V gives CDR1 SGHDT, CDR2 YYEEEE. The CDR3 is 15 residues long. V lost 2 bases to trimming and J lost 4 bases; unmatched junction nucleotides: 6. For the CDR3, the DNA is TGTGCCAGCAGCTTAGGGGGCAACAGTTACAATGAGCAGTTCTTC. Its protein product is CASSLGGNSYNEQFF.

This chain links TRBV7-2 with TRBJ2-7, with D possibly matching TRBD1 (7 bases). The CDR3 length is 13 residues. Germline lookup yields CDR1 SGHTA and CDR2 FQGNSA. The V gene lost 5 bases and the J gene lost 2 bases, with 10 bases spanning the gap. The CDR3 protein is CASSGGTAYEQYF. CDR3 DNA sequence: TGTGCCAGCAGCGGGGGGACAGCCTACGAGCAGTACTTC.

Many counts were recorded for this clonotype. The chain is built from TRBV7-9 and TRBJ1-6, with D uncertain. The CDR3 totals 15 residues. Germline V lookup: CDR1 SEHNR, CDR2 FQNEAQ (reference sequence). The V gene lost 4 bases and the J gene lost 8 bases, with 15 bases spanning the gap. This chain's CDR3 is CASSSTLGEDSPLHF. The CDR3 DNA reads TGTGCCAGCAGCTCGACATTAGGTGAGGATTCACCCCTCCACTTT.

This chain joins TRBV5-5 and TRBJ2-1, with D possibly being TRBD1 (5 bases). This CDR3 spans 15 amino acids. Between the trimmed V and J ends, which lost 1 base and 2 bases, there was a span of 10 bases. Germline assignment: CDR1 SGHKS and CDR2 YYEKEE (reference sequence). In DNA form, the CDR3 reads TGTGCCAGCAGCTTGTATACAGGAGCCTACAATGAGCAGTTCTTC. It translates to CASSLYTGAYNEQFF.

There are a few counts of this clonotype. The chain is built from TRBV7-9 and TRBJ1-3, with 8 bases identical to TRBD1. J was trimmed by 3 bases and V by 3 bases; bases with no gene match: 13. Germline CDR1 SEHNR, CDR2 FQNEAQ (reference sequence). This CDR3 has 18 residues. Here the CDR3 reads CASSFRSLDRGYGNTIYF. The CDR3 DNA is TGTGCCAGCAGCTTTCGATCCCTCGACAGGGGTTATGGAAACACCATATATTTT.

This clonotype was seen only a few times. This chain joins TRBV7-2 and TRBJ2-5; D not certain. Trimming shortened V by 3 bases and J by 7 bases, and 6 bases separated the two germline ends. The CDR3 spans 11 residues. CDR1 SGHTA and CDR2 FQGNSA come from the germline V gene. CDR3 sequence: CASSFRRTQYF. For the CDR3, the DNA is TGTGCCAGCAGCTTTAGACGGACCCAGTACTTC.

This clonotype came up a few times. The CDR3 here is CASSHTTANTGELFF. In DNA form, the CDR3 reads TGTGCCAGCAGCCATACGACAGCGAACACCGGGGAGCTGTTTTTT. The chain carries TRBV5-5 and TRBJ2-2; perhaps TRBD1 as D (5 bases). The CDR3 extends over 15 amino acids. V was pared by 4 bases and J by 0 bases, with 10 bases between. Germline V lookup: CDR1 SGHKS, CDR2 YYEKEE (reference sequence).

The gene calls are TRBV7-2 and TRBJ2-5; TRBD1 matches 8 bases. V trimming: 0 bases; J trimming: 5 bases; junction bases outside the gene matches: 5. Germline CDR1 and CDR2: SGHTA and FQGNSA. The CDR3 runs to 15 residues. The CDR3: CASSLAPDRAETQYF. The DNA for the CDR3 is TGTGCCAGCAGCTTAGCCCCGGACAGGGCTGAGACCCAGTACTTC.